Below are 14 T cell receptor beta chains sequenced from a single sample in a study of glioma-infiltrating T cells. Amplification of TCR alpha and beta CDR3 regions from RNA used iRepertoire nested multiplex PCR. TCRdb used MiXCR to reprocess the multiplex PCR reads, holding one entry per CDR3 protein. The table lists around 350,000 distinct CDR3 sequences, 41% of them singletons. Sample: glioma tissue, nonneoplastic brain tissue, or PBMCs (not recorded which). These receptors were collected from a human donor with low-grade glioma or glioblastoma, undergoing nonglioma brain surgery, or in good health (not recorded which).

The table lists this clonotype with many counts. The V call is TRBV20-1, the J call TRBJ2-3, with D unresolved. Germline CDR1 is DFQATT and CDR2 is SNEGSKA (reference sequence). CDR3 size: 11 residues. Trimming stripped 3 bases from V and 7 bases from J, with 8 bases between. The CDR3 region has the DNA TGCAGTGCTAGCCGGTCCAATACGCAGTATTTT. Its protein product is CSASRSNTQYF.

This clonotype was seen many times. CDR3 loop: CASNQAGGRRWDYGYTF. CDR3 sequence (DNA): TGTGCCAGCAATCAGGCTGGAGGGAGGAGGTGGGACTATGGCTACACCTTC. The chain joins TRBV28 to TRBJ1-2; no clear D. The CDR3 runs 17 residues. V gave up 7 bases and J gave up 3 bases, with 24 bases separating them. Germline V CDR1 and CDR2: MDHEN, SYDVKM.

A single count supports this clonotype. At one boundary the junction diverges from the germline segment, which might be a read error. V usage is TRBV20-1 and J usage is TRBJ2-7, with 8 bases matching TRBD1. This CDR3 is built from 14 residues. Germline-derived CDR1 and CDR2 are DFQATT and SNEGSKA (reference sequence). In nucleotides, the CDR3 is TGCGGTGCTAGACCCCCAGGGGGCGGGGACGAGCAGTACTTC. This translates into CGARPPGGGDEQYF.

CDR3 sequence: CSTFGANEKLFF. The CDR3 DNA reads TGCAGTACCTTTGGGGCTAATGAAAAACTGTTTTTT. The rearrangement joins TRBV20-1 to TRBJ1-4, with D uncertain. CDR1 is DFQATT, CDR2 SNEGSKA, per germline (reference sequence). V was cut by 8 bases and J by 3 bases, with 10 bases left in between. This CDR3 is 12 amino acids long.

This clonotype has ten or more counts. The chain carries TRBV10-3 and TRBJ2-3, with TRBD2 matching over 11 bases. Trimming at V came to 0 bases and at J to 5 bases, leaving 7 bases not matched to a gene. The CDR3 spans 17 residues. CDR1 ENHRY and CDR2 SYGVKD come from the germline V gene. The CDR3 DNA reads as TGTGCCATCAGTGAGTCGAGGCTAGCGGGAGGTGGAGATACGCAGTATTTT. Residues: CAISESRLAGGGDTQYF.

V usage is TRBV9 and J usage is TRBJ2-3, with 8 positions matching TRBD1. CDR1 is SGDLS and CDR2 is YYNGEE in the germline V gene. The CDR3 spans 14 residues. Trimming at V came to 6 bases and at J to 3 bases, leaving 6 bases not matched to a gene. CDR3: CASTRTGMTDTQYF. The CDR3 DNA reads TGTGCCAGCACCCGGACAGGGATGACAGATACGCAGTATTTT.

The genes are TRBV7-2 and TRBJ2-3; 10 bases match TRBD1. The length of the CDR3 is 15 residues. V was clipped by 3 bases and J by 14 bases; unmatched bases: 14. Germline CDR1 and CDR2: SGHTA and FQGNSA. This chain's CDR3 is CASSFDRDRGSPRYF. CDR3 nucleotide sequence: TGTGCCAGCAGCTTCGACCGGGACAGGGGCTCTCCGCGGTATTTT.

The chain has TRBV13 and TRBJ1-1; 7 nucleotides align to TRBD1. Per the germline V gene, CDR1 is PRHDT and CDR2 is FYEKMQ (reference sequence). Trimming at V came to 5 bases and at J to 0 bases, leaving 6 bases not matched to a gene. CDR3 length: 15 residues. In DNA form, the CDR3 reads TGTGCCAGCAGCCCCCAAGGGGGCATGAACACTGAAGCTTTCTTT. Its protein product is CASSPQGGMNTEAFF.

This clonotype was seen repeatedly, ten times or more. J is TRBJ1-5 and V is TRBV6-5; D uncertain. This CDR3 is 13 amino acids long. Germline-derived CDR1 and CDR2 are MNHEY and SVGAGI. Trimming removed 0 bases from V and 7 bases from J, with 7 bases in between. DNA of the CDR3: TGTGCCAGCAGTTACTCTCCAATCCAGCCCCAGCATTTT. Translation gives CASSYSPIQPQHF.

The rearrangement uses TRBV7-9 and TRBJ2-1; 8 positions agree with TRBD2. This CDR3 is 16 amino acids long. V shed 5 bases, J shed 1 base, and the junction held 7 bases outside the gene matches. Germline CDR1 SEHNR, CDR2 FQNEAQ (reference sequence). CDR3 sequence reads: CASSPRLAPSYNEQFF. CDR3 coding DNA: TGTGCCAGCAGCCCTAGACTAGCGCCTTCCTACAATGAGCAGTTCTTC.

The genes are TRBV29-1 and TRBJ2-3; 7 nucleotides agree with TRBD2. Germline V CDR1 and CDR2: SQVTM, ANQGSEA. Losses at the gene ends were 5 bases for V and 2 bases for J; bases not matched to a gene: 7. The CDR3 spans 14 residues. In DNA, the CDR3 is TGCAGCGTTTTAACCCTAGCGGACACAGATACGCAGTATTTT. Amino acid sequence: CSVLTLADTDTQYF.

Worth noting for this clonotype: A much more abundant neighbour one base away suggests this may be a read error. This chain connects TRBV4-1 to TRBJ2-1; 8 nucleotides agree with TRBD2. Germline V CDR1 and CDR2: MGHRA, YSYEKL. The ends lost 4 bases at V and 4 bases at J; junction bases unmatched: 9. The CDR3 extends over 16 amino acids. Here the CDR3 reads CASSRMVTGGYNEQFF. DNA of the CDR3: TGCGCCAGCAGCCGGATGGTGACGGGAGGGTACAATGAGCAGTTCTTC.

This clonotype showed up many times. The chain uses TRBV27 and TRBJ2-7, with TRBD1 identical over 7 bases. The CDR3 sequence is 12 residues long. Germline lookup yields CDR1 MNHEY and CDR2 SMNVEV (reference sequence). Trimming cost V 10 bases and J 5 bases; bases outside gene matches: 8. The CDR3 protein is CATRDRTHEQYF. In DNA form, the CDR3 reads TGTGCCACCCGGGACAGAACCCACGAGCAGTACTTC.

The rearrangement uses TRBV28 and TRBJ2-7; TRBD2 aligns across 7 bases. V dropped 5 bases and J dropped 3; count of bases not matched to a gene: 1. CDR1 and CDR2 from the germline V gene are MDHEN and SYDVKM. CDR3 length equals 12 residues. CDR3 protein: CASSRGVYEQYF. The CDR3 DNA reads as TGTGCCAGCAGTCGGGGGGTCTACGAGCAGTACTTC. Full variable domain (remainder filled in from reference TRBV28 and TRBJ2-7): DVKVTQSSRYLVKRTGEKVFLECVQDMDHENMFWYRQDPGLGLRLIYFSYDVKMKEKGDIPEGYSVSREKKERFSLILESASTNQTSMYLCASSRGVYEQYFGPGTRLTVT.